This entry lists 2 T cell receptor beta chains sequenced from one sample in a study of T cell responses to AZD1222 COVID-19 vaccine. TCRdb keeps only in-frame clones here, not all; method: immunoSEQ multiplex PCR. The sample consists of about 96,000 clones, 80% to 90% of them appearing once. This specimen consisted of peripheral blood, obtained on day 0 of AZD1222 vaccination. The receptors come from an adult in good health.

This clone has just a few counts. This sequence joins TRBV5-1 and TRBJ2-1; possibly TRBD1 for D (8 bases). Germline loops: CDR1 SGHRS, CDR2 YFSETQ. V was shortened by 3 bases and J by 5 bases, with 24 bases between the two germline ends. The CDR3 runs to 18 residues. The CDR3 DNA reads TGCGCCAGCAGCTGGGAGGGACAGGCAGGGACCAGGGACAATGAGCAGTTCTTC. It encodes CASSWEGQAGTRDNEQFF.

The chain uses TRBV5-1 and TRBJ2-1, with 16 bases that match TRBD2. Unmatched junction bases numbered 7, after V lost 4 bases and J lost 9 bases. This CDR3 has 16 residues. Per the germline V gene, CDR1 is SGHRS and CDR2 is YFSETQ. CDR3 protein: CASSPGTSGGATEQFF. CDR3 nucleotide sequence: TGCGCCAGCAGCCCCGGGACTAGCGGGGGGGCCACTGAGCAGTTCTTC. The full variable domain, rest sourced from reference TRBV5-1 and TRBJ2-1, is KAGVTQTPRYLIKTRGQQVTLSCSPISGHRSVSWYQQTPGQGLQFLFEYFSETQRNKGNFPGRFSGRQFSNSRSEMNVSTLELGDSALYLCASSPGTSGGATEQFFGPGTRLTVL.